These T cell receptor beta chains were read from a single sample in a study of shared clonotypes between healthy human individuals. The data were produced by immunoSEQ multiplex PCR, yet TCRdb's version contains in-frame clones alone and is incomplete. The table records around 980,000 clones, roughly 74% of them present only once. Sequenced: memory CD4+ T cells from PBMCs. The receptors stem from a man aged 18 to 29 in good health. Some clones in this sample may be carry-over from other donors' samples. The CDR3 runs from the conserved cysteine through the conserved F or W. Fields, in order: clone size, J gene, V gene, D gene, CDR3 protein, CDR3 DNA. D genes are given only for firm matches. Not every row has a clone size; where given, it reads once, few, many or a size class.

clone_size: .; j_call: TRBJ1-5; v_call: TRBV28; d_call: .; cdr3_aa: CASSLTGPSNQPQHF; cdr3_nt: TGTGCCAGCAGCCTCACAGGGCCTAGCAATCAGCCCCAGCATTTT
clone_size: .; j_call: TRBJ2-7; v_call: TRBV5-1; d_call: .; cdr3_aa: CASSKDNLPDEQYF; cdr3_nt: TGCGCCAGCAGCAAGGACAATTTACCGGACGAGCAGTACTTC
clone_size: many; j_call: TRBJ2-1; v_call: TRBV28; d_call: .; cdr3_aa: CASSTPGDSYNEQFF; cdr3_nt: TGTGCCAGCAGCACCCCGGGAGACTCCTACAATGAGCAGTTCTTC
clone_size: .; j_call: TRBJ2-3; v_call: TRBV10-3; d_call: TRBD2; cdr3_aa: CAISLTSGRVADTQYF; cdr3_nt: TGTGCCATCAGCCTGACTAGCGGGAGGGTCGCAGATACGCAGTATTTT
clone_size: .; j_call: TRBJ2-1; v_call: TRBV28; d_call: .; cdr3_aa: CASSSPGQTLSYNEQFF; cdr3_nt: TGTGCCAGCAGTTCCCCCGGCCAAACCCTCTCCTACAATGAGCAGTTCTTC
clone_size: .; j_call: TRBJ1-2; v_call: TRBV28; d_call: .; cdr3_aa: CASSKTGTSNYGYTF; cdr3_nt: TGTGCCAGCAGCAAAACCGGGACGTCGAACTATGGCTACACCTTC
clone_size: few; j_call: TRBJ1-5; v_call: TRBV4-2; d_call: .; cdr3_aa: CASSQVQNQPQHF; cdr3_nt: TGTGCCAGCAGCCAAGTCCAGAACCAGCCCCAGCATTTT
clone_size: .; j_call: TRBJ2-5; v_call: TRBV9; d_call: .; cdr3_aa: CASSAGGQGETQYF; cdr3_nt: TGTGCCAGCAGCGCCGGAGGTCAGGGTGAGACCCAGTACTTC
clone_size: .; j_call: TRBJ1-2; v_call: TRBV6-1; d_call: .; cdr3_aa: CASRLTGKDGYTF; cdr3_nt: TGTGCCAGCAGGCTAACGGGGAAGGATGGCTACACCTTC
clone_size: .; j_call: TRBJ1-2; v_call: TRBV28; d_call: .; cdr3_aa: CASTLGGGNYGYTF; cdr3_nt: TGTGCCAGCACCCTAGGTGGGGGAAACTATGGCTACACCTTC
clone_size: .; j_call: TRBJ2-7; v_call: TRBV6-1; d_call: TRBD2; cdr3_aa: CASSDFSGTLLLYEQYF; cdr3_nt: TGTGCCAGCAGTGACTTTAGCGGGACGCTTCTTTTGTACGAGCAGTACTTC
clone_size: .; j_call: TRBJ2-1; v_call: TRBV6-6; d_call: .; cdr3_aa: CASLGVRLGNEQFF; cdr3_nt: TGTGCCAGCCTCGGGGTTCGACTGGGCAATGAGCAGTTCTTC